This T cell receptor beta chain was captured by sequencing in a study of cytomegalovirus exposure and HLA in healthy donors. Study conclusions and caveats: Later examination showed HLA-associated TCR beta chains had greater clonal expansion than equally common others.

The PCR contained 60 Vbeta and 13 Jbeta primers. Profiling relied on immunoSEQ multiplex PCR, and the TCRdb table lists in-frame clones only, not all of them. Found here are tens of thousands of clones, roughly 84% of them singletons; the top ten hold 2.5% to 3.5%. Comment on this clone: What it binds is unknown.

The germline V gene has CDR1 MNHNS and CDR2 SASEGT. The CDR3 runs 14 residues. V lost 5 bases, J lost 4 bases, and 8 bases stayed unmatched. The receptor's source is a woman aged 18-29 years in good health and CMV-seronegative. Sequencing was done on a sample of PBMCs. The chain recombines TRBV6-1 with TRBJ2-7; 7 nucleotides match TRBD1. The CDR3 bases are TGTGCCAGCAGTTCCAGAGACAGGGCGTACGAGCAGTACTTC. It translates to CASSSRDRAYEQYF.